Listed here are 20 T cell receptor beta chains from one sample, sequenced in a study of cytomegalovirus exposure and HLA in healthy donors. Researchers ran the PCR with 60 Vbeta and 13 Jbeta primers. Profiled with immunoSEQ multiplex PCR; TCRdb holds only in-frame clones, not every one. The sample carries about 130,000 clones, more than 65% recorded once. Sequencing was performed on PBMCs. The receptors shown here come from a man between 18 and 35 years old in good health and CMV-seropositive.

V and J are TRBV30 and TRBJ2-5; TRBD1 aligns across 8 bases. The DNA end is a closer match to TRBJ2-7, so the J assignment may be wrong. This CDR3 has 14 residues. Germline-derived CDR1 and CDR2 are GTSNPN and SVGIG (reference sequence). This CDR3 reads CAWIPRQGTYEQYF. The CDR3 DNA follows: TGTGCCTGGATTCCCCGACAGGGGACCTACGAGCAGTACTTC.

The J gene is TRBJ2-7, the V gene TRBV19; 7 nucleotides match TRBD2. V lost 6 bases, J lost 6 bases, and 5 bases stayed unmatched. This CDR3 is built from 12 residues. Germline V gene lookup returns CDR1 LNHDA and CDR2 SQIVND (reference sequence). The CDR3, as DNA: TGTGCCAGTAGAAGGCGGGAGAGCGAGCAGTACTTC. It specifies CASRRRESEQYF.

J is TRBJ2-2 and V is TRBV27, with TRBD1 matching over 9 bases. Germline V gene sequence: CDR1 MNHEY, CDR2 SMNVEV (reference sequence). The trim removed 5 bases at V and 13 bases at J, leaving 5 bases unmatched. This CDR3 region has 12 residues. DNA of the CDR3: TGTGCCAGCAGTATGACAGGGGGAGTGCTGTTTTTT. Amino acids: CASSMTGGVLFF.

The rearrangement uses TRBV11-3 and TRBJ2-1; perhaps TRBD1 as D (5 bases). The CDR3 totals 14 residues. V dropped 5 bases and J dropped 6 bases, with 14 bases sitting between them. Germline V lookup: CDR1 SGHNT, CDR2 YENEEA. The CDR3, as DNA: TGTGCCAGCAGCGTGGGTAGGGGTTCCAATGAGCAGTTCTTC. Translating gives CASSVGRGSNEQFF.

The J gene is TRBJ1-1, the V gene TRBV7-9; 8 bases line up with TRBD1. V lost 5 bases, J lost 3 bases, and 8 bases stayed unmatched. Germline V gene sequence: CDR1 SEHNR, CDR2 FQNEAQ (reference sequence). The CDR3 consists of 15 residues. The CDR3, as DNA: TGTGCCAGCAGCCCACGGCCGACAGGGGACACTGAAGCTTTCTTT. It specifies CASSPRPTGDTEAFF.

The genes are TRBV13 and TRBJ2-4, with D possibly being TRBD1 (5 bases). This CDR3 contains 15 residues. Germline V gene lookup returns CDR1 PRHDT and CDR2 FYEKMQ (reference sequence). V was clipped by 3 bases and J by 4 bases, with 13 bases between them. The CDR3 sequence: CASSFFRESKNIQYF. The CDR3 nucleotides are TGTGCCAGCAGCTTTTTCAGGGAATCTAAAAACATTCAGTACTTC. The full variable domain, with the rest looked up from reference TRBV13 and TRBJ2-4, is AAGVIQSPRHLIKEKRETATLKCYPIPRHDTVYWYQQGPGQDPQFLISFYEKMQSDKGSIPDRFSAQQFSDYHSELNMSSLELGDSALYFCASSFFRESKNIQYFGAGTRLSVL.

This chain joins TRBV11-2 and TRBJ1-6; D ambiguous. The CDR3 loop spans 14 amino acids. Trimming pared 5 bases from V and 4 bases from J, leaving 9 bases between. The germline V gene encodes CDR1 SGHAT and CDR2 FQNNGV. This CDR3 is CASSEIAYNSPLHF. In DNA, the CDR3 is TGTGCCAGCAGCGAGATCGCTTATAATTCACCCCTCCACTTT. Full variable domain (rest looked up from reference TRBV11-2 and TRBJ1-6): EAGVAQSPRYKIIEKRQSVAFWCNPISGHATLYWYQQILGQGPKLLIQFQNNGVVDDSQLPKDRFSAERLKGVDSTLKIQPAKLEDSAVYLCASSEIAYNSPLHFGNGTRLTVT.

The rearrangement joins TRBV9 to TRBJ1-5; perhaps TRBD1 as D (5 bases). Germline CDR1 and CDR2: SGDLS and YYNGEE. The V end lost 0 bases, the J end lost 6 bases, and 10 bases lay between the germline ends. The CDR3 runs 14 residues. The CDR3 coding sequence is TGTGCCAGCAGCGTAGATGGGGGGTTTCAGCCCCAGCATTTT. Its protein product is CASSVDGGFQPQHF.

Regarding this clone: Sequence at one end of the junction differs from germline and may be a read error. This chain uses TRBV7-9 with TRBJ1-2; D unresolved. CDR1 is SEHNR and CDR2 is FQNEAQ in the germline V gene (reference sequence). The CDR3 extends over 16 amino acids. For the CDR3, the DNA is TGTTCCAGCAGCCAGCGGGGAGCTTCCTTTAACTATGGCTACACCTTC. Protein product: CSSSQRGASFNYGYTF.

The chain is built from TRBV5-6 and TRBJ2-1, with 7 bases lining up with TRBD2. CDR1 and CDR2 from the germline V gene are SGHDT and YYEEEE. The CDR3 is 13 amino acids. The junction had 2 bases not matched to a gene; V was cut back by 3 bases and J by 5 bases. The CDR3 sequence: CASSWGGDNEQFF. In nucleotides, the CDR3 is TGTGCCAGCAGCTGGGGAGGGGACAATGAGCAGTTCTTC.

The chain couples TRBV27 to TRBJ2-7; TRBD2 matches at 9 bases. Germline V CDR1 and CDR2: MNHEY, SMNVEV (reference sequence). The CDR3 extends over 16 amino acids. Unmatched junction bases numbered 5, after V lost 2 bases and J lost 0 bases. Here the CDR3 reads CASSLTSGLASYEQYF. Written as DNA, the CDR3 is TGTGCCAGCAGTTTAACTAGCGGGCTGGCCTCCTACGAGCAGTACTTC.

This CDR3 is CASSQEPPREQYF. In nucleotides, the CDR3 is TGTGCCAGCAGCCAAGAGCCCCCCAGGGAGCAGTACTTC. The chain uses TRBV14 and TRBJ2-7; D gene unclear. Germline V gene data show CDR1 as SGHDN and CDR2 as FVKESK. V lost 0 bases to trimming and J lost 7 bases, with 10 bases between them. The length of the CDR3 is 13 residues.

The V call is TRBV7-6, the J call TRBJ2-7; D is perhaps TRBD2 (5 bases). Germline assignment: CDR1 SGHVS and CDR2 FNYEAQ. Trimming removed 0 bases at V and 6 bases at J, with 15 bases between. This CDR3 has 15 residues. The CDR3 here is CASSLASEAGSEQYF. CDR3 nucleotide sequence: TGTGCCAGCAGCTTAGCATCGGAGGCGGGTTCCGAGCAGTACTTC.

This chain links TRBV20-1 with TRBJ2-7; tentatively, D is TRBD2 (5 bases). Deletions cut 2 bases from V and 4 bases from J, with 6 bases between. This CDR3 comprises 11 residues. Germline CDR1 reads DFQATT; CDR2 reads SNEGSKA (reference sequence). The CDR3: CSARRGYEQYF. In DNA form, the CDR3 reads TGCAGTGCTAGACGGGGATACGAGCAGTACTTC.

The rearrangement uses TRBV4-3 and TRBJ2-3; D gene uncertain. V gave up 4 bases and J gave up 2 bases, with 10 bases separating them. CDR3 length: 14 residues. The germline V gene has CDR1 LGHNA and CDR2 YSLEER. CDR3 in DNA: TGCGCCAGCAGCCTTTTAGCCTTCACAGATACGCAGTATTTT. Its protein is CASSLLAFTDTQYF.

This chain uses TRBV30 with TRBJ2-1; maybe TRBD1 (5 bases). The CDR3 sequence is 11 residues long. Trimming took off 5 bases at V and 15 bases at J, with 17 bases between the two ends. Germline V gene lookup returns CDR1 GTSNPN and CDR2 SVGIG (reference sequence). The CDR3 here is CAWSGTGSRFF. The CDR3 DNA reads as TGTGCCTGGTCCGGAACAGGTTCCCGGTTCTTC. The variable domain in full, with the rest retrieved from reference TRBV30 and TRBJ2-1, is SQTIHQWPATLVQPVGSPLSLECTVEGTSNPNLYWYRQAAGRGLQLLFYSVGIGQISSEVPQNLSASRPQDRQFILSSKKLLLSDSGFYLCAWSGTGSRFFGPGTRLTVL.

Written as DNA, the CDR3 is TGTGCCAGCAGCAATAAAATCGGGGTCTGGTCGAGGGAGGGCCCAGGAGATACGCAGTATTTT. It translates to CASSNKIGVWSREGPGDTQYF. The chain joins TRBV21-1 to TRBJ2-3; the DNA was not compared with TRBD2, the D call given in the table. TRBV21-1 is termed a pseudogene. The CDR3 runs to 21 residues.

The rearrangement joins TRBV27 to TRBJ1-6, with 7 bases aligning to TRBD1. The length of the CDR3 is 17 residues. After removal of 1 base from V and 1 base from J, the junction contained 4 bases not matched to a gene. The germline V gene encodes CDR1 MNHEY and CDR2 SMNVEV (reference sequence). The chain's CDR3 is CASSLWTGPSYNSPLHF. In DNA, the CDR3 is TGTGCCAGCAGTTTATGGACAGGACCTTCCTATAATTCACCCCTCCACTTT.

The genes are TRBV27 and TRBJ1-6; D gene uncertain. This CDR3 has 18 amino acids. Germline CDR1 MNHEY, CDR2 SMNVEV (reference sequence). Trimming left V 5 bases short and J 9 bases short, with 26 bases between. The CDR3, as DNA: TGTGCCAGCAGTCCACTAGGGCAGCCCGAACAAAGCCCTTCACCCCTCCACTTT. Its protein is CASSPLGQPEQSPSPLHF.

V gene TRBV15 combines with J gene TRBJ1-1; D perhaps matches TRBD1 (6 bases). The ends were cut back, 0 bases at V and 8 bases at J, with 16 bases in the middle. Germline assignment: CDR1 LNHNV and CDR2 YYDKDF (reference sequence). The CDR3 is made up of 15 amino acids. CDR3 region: CATSRDKGGQREAFF. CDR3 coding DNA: TGTGCCACCAGCAGAGATAAAGGGGGACAAAGAGAAGCTTTCTTT.